This T cell receptor (beta chain) was sequenced in a study of T cells in Graves' hyperthyroidism and ophthalmopathy. V lost 6 bases and J lost 3, with 15 bases in between. The CDR3 is made up of 15 amino acids. Germline V CDR1 and CDR2: MNHEY, SVGEGT. This clonotype has at least ten counts. RNA transcripts yielded amplified TCR beta CDR3 regions. The HTBI primer set drove a first-round RT-PCR of the TCR CDR3. Using its own MiXCR run on the multiplex PCR reads, TCRdb lists one record per CDR3 protein. Seen here are approximately 620,000 distinct CDR3 sequences, approximately 13% observed once, and the top ten hold roughly 6.2%.

The J gene is TRBJ2-1, the V gene TRBV6-2 or TRBV6-3; D might be TRBD2 (6 bases). The TCR sequence derives from a woman between 25 and 40 years old with Graves' hyperthyroidism that later progressed to Graves' ophthalmopathy. Sequencing was performed on blood. The CDR3: CASSLRDFRYNEQFF. CDR3 in DNA: TGTGCCAGCAGCCTCCGGGACTTCCGCTACAATGAGCAGTTCTTC.